This T cell receptor (beta chain) is from a study of cytomegalovirus exposure and HLA in healthy donors. The PCR employed 60 Vbeta primers together with 13 Jbeta primers. The method was immunoSEQ multiplex PCR; TCRdb's version includes in-frame clones alone and lacks a portion of them. The profile covers 95,000 or so clones, with 60% to 85% appearing a single time and about 5% taken by the ten largest. Germline CDR1 KGHSH, CDR2 LQKENI. Trimming took off 7 bases at V and 0 bases at J, with 9 bases between the two ends. This CDR3 has 13 amino acids. This clone has a handful of counts. The sequenced sample was PBMCs. The chain links TRBV18 to TRBJ1-1; D possibly corresponds to TRBD1 (6 bases). This TCR was sampled from a woman between 35 and 50 years old in good health and CMV-seronegative. The CDR3 spells CASLRQVNTEAFF. The CDR3 region has the DNA TGTGCCAGCTTACGACAGGTGAACACTGAAGCTTTCTTT.